The T cell receptor (beta chain) under discussion was sequenced for a study of blood T cell repertoires in COVID-19 (dated by TCRdb to 2019 to 2021). Background for the entire study: Collaborator samples came from the United States, Italy and Spain and covered acute and convalescent phases of COVID-19. The prospective study material was composed of cDNA or gDNA derived from T cells, B-cell-depleted T cells, or PBMCs. Deeply sampled blood TCRbeta repertoires from subjects exposed to, actively infected with, or recovered from COVID-19 were included in the dataset. The repertoires were made available in a free public database intended to serve as a resource for research on the immune response to SARS-CoV-2. The samples were drawn from two sources: the first 160 participants of the ongoing ImmuneRACE study, and 1,000 to 1,500 subjects contributed by 6 global collaborators. The sample metadata nearly always contained a de-identified subject ID, COVID-19 status, age in years and sex. HLA class I and class II types, where available, came from metadata supplied by the sample provider rather than from assay-based typing. Overall study outcomes, separate from this receptor: The amount of clinical and demographic metadata varied by source and participant and was provided uncurated.

Note on this clone: Its antigen is not yet known. The input lacks base qualities; no much larger clone sits a single base away.

From its cysteine to its phenylalanine, the CDR3 spans 13 amino acids. Only the CDR3 portion is preserved as DNA: 39 bases, with reading frame beginning at the first base. The germline V gene yields KGHSH for CDR1 and LQKENI for CDR2. V is pruned by 5 bases and J by 2 bases, leaving 2 bases of the junction without a gene match. Participants in the prospective study were enrolled through a virtual design, were aged roughly 18 to 90 years, and lived in approximately 25 United States geographic areas. Cohort assignment in the prospective study relied on participant-reported clinical history from a screening survey and a study questionnaire. Mobile phlebotomists in the prospective study collected whole blood, serum and a nasopharyngeal or oropharyngeal swab from every participant. Prospective study participants could optionally give additional blood draws and questionnaires over a 2-month period. Prospective study blood samples were shipped either frozen or at room temperature before DNA extraction.

TCRbeta CDR3 regions were amplified from genomic DNA by means of the immunoSEQ Assay, a bias-controlled multiplex PCR. As for how the authors treated the data: The number of nucleated cells in each sample was estimated from the amplification of reference gene primers within the assay. To quantify the absolute abundance of each unique TCRbeta CDR3 rearrangement, sequence reads were collapsed and filtered. Productive Simpson clonality was computed per sample as the square root of Simpson's diversity index over productive rearrangements. In TCRdb, the immuneACCESS table is reduced to in-frame sequences with V and J assigned. These tables do not hold every clone; where another copy was compared, an unresolved V gene accounts for under half, and the others remain unexplained. Clonal size and the V and J genes are those of that table, whereas D and trimming came from the DNA. The sample table records roughly 430,000 clones; 88% of these occur just once. The biggest ten clones account for roughly 2% of the sample.

The chain uses TRBV18 and TRBJ1-2; 7 bases in between match TRBD1. Sequencing was done on a sample of PBMCs or T cells enriched from blood (not recorded which). This TCR was recovered from a middle-aged woman with acute COVID-19. The CDR3 loop reads CASSADRNYGYTF. Here is the DNA: TGTGCCAGCTCAGCGGACAGGAACTATGGCTACACCTTC.